Presented here are 17 T cell receptor beta chains from one specimen sequenced in a study of cytomegalovirus exposure and HLA in healthy donors. Amplification used 60 Vbeta primers and 13 Jbeta primers. The repertoire was sequenced with immunoSEQ multiplex PCR; TCRdb's copy has only in-frame clones and lacks some. This table has about 96,000 clones, roughly 74% appearing once. The specimen sequenced was PBMCs. Every receptor here comes from a female donor in good health and CMV-seropositive.

The chain combines TRBV2 with TRBJ2-2, with TRBD2 as a possible D gene (6 bases). Germline V gene data show CDR1 as SNHLY and CDR2 as FYNNEI. Trimming shortened V by 7 bases and J by 5 bases, and 14 bases separated the two germline ends. The CDR3 covers 14 residues. CDR3 protein: CASMGGGRTGELFF. CDR3 sequence (DNA): TGTGCCAGCATGGGGGGAGGTCGGACCGGGGAGCTGTTTTTT.

This rearrangement joins TRBV6-5 to TRBJ1-2, with D unresolved. V was pared by 0 bases and J by 7 bases, with 12 bases between. The CDR3 is made up of 14 amino acids. Germline lookup yields CDR1 MNHEY and CDR2 SVGAGI. The CDR3 spells CASSYSINRSGYTF. In nucleotides, the CDR3 is TGTGCCAGCAGTTACTCGATTAACCGCAGTGGCTACACCTTC.

CDR3 residues: CASSRPRTGNNSPLHF. In DNA, the CDR3 is TGTGCCAGCAGCCGCCCACGGACAGGCAATAATTCACCCCTCCACTTT. The chain employs TRBV2 and TRBJ1-6; 7 bases match TRBD1. V shed 6 bases and J 5 bases; nucleotides not matched to a gene: 10. Germline V gene data show CDR1 as SNHLY and CDR2 as FYNNEI. The CDR3 length is 16 residues.

The rearrangement joins TRBV9 to TRBJ2-2, with D perhaps matching TRBD1 (5 bases). With 4 bases removed from V and 0 bases from J, the gap between germline ends came to 10 bases. The CDR3 extends over 15 amino acids. Looked up from germline, CDR1 is SGDLS and CDR2 is YYNGEE. CDR3 sequence reads: CASSPLGPNTGELFF. CDR3 nucleotide sequence: TGTGCCAGCAGCCCCTTGGGGCCGAACACCGGGGAGCTGTTTTTT.

The chain couples TRBV5-1 to TRBJ2-1; 9 bases agree with TRBD1. The CDR3 has 16 amino acids. The germline V gene has CDR1 SGHRS and CDR2 YFSETQ. Unmatched junction bases numbered 6, after V lost 0 bases and J lost 5 bases. The CDR3 coding sequence is TGCGCCAGCAGCTTGGAGGGACAGGGTGTGAACAATGAGCAGTTCTTC. Translating it yields CASSLEGQGVNNEQFF.

The chain employs TRBV28 and TRBJ1-4, with 7 bases lining up with TRBD1. CDR1 and CDR2 from the germline V gene are MDHEN and SYDVKM. There are 13 residues in the CDR3. After removal of 6 bases from V and 8 bases from J, the junction contained 6 bases not matched to a gene. CDR3 protein: CASRPGGGEKLFF. In nucleotides, the CDR3 is TGTGCCAGCAGACCAGGGGGAGGAGAAAAACTGTTTTTT.

This clone was detected only a few times. This chain connects TRBV11-3 to TRBJ1-3; D possibly corresponds to TRBD1 (6 bases). The CDR3 covers 14 residues. Germline-derived CDR1 and CDR2 are SGHNT and YENEEA. The V end lost 5 bases, the J end lost 2 bases, and 10 bases lay between the germline ends. In DNA, the CDR3 is TGTGCCAGCAGCAAAGGGGGAGCTGGAAACACCATATATTTT. Protein sequence: CASSKGGAGNTIYF.

The gene calls are TRBV5-6 and TRBJ1-1, with D possibly matching TRBD1 (6 bases). Germline values: CDR1 SGHDT, CDR2 YYEEEE. V lost 4 bases and J lost 5, with 15 bases in between. The CDR3 sequence is 14 residues long. CDR3 nucleotide sequence: TGTGCCAGCAGCGTCACAGGGAGAGGAACTGAAGCTTTCTTT. The encoded protein is CASSVTGRGTEAFF.

The chain is built from TRBV4-1 and TRBJ1-1, with D uncertain. V was clipped by 1 base and J by 0 bases, with 12 bases between them. Germline V gene sequence: CDR1 MGHRA, CDR2 YSYEKL. This CDR3 comprises 16 residues. CDR3 nucleotide sequence: TGCGCCAGCAGCCAAGTTCATGCAGGCGTGAACACTGAAGCTTTCTTT. Encoded protein: CASSQVHAGVNTEAFF.

The rearrangement links TRBV4-2 to TRBJ1-5; a possible D gene is TRBD1 (5 bases). Germline V gives CDR1 LGHNA, CDR2 YNFKEQ. Trimming pared 4 bases from V and 2 bases from J, leaving 12 bases between. This CDR3 is 15 amino acids long. The DNA for the CDR3 is TGTGCCAGCAGCCGGGGACTGGAGGGCAATCAGCCCCAGCATTTT. Translation gives CASSRGLEGNQPQHF.

V usage is TRBV5-1 and J usage is TRBJ2-1, with 13 bases identical to TRBD2. The CDR3 length is 16 residues. Germline V CDR1 and CDR2: SGHRS, YFSETQ. After removal of 4 bases from V and 2 bases from J, the junction contained 3 bases not matched to a gene. CDR3 in amino acids: CASSLLAGGAYNEQFF. Here the CDR3 DNA reads TGCGCCAGCAGCCTACTAGCGGGAGGGGCCTACAATGAGCAGTTCTTC.

V usage is TRBV7-2 and J usage is TRBJ1-2; D is undetermined. V was cut by 3 bases and J by 7 bases, with 9 bases left in between. Germline CDR1 reads SGHTA; CDR2 reads FQGNSA. The CDR3 runs 12 residues. CDR3 DNA sequence: TGTGCCAGCAGCTTGGCCACAAGTGGCTACACCTTC. As protein: CASSLATSGYTF. Combining the CDR3 with reference TRBV7-2 and TRBJ1-2 gives the whole variable domain GAGVSQSPSNKVTEKGKDVELRCDPISGHTALYWYRQSLGQGLEFLIYFQGNSAPDKSGLPSDRFSAERTGGSVSTLTIQRTQQEDSAVYLCASSLATSGYTFGSGTRLTVV.

The chain employs TRBV30 and TRBJ2-3; D might be TRBD2 (5 bases). V gave up 0 bases and J gave up 0 bases, with 13 bases separating them. The germline gives CDR1 GTSNPN, CDR2 SVGIG (reference sequence). This CDR3 is 16 amino acids long. CDR3 nucleotides: TGTGCCTGGAGTGTAAACAGCGGCCTTAGCACAGATACGCAGTATTTT. Its translation is CAWSVNSGLSTDTQYF.

V is TRBV25-1 and J is TRBJ1-2; 8 nucleotides agree with TRBD1. The CDR3 contains 14 residues. Trimming cost V 3 bases and J 6 bases; bases outside gene matches: 6. CDR1 MGHDK and CDR2 SYGVNS come from the germline V gene. The CDR3 DNA reads as TGTGCCAGCAGTGAGCTCGCAGGGGGCCATGGCTACACCTTC. Protein: CASSELAGGHGYTF.

This clone was recorded once. V usage is TRBV23-1 and J usage is TRBJ1-2; 7 bases match TRBD1. TRBV23-1 has ORF status, its function being uncertain. J was trimmed by 4 bases and V by 6 bases; bases with no gene match: 5. The CDR3 is made up of 13 amino acids. The CDR3 is CASSPDRSYGYTF. In DNA form, the CDR3 reads TGCGCCAGCAGCCCGGACAGGAGCTATGGCTACACCTTC.

This sequence joins TRBV23-1 and TRBJ2-3, with 7 bases matching TRBD1. TRBV23-1 carries the ORF label, with uncertain function. The V segment lost 5 bases and the J segment 3 bases; nucleotides outside the gene matches: 8. The CDR3 is made up of 15 amino acids. In nucleotides, the CDR3 is TGCGCCAGCAGTACTAAGGGGGCAGGTACAGATACGCAGTATTTT. Encoded protein: CASSTKGAGTDTQYF.

The J gene is TRBJ2-7, the V gene TRBV2; 15 positions agree with TRBD2. The V and J ends lost 6 bases and 0 bases, in that order; junction bases with no gene match: 6. This CDR3 region has 17 residues. Germline-derived CDR1 and CDR2 are SNHLY and FYNNEI. The CDR3, as DNA: TGTGCCAGCAGGGGTGGGACTAGCGGGGGGACCTCCTACGAGCAGTACTTC. Its translation is CASRGGTSGGTSYEQYF.